The 19 T cell receptor beta chains below come from one sample, sequenced in a study of cytotoxic CD8 clonotypes in ibrutinib-treated CLL. Clones were sequenced by immunoSEQ multiplex PCR, and TCRdb holds only the in-frame ones, with some missing. The sample holds a few hundred thousand clones, around three quarters seen once. The sample was PBMCs, taken after 24 months of ibrutinib treatment. The source of these receptors is a human donor with chronic lymphocytic leukemia.

The chain couples TRBV15 to TRBJ1-4; D not certain. This CDR3 has 12 amino acids. The V gene lost 1 base and the J gene lost 8 bases, with 5 bases spanning the gap. Germline CDR1 LNHNV, CDR2 YYDKDF (reference sequence). CDR3 protein: CATSRVHEKLFF. DNA of the CDR3: TGTGCCACCAGCAGAGTACACGAAAAACTGTTTTTT.

This rearrangement joins TRBV6-5 to TRBJ1-2, with 8 bases identical to TRBD1. The germline gives CDR1 MNHEY, CDR2 SVGAGI. V lost 7 bases, J lost 2 bases, and 6 bases stayed unmatched. This CDR3 is 14 amino acids long. CDR3 sequence reads: CASISTGENYGYTF. In nucleotides, the CDR3 is TGTGCCAGCATTTCGACAGGGGAGAACTATGGCTACACCTTC.

V is TRBV21-1 and J is TRBJ1-3. TRBV21-1 is classified as a pseudogene. The CDR3 loop spans 15 amino acids. Here the CDR3 reads CASSNMGGSGNTIYF. In DNA, the CDR3 is TGTGCCAGCAGCAATATGGGGGGCTCTGGAAACACCATATATTTT.

The gene calls are TRBV20-1 and TRBJ2-5; the D is unclear. The CDR3 is made up of 11 amino acids. The ends were cut back, 1 base at V and 5 bases at J, with 5 bases in the middle. Germline CDR1 is DFQATT and CDR2 is SNEGSKA (reference sequence). The CDR3, as DNA: TGCAGTGCTAGAGGTTTGGAGACCCAGTACTTC. It is translated as CSARGLETQYF.

This clone was seen only once. The chain is built from TRBV11-3 and TRBJ2-4; 11 bases agree with TRBD2. CDR1 and CDR2 (germline): SGHNT, YENEEA. This CDR3 has 16 amino acids. The ends lost 5 bases at V and 1 base at J; junction bases unmatched: 4. CDR3 loop: CASSGTSGSAKNIQYF. CDR3 nucleotide sequence: TGTGCCAGCAGCGGAACTAGCGGGAGTGCCAAAAACATTCAGTACTTC. The variable domain in full, completed from reference TRBV11-3 and TRBJ2-4, reads EAGVVQSPRYKIIEKKQPVAFWCNPISGHNTLYWYLQNLGQGPELLIRYENEEAVDDSQLPKDRFSAERLKGVDSTLKIQPAELGDSAVYLCASSGTSGSAKNIQYFGAGTRLSVL.

The rearrangement uses TRBV9 and TRBJ2-5; D is unresolved. CDR3 length: 15 residues. Germline V gene data show CDR1 as SGDLS and CDR2 as YYNGEE. V lost 0 bases and J 1 base, leaving 10 bases between the germline ends. This CDR3 is CASSVEGRPQETQYF. The CDR3 nucleotides are TGTGCCAGCAGCGTAGAGGGCCGCCCCCAAGAGACCCAGTACTTC.

This clone was seen more than once but under ten times. The chain has TRBV30 and TRBJ1-2; D remains ambiguous. The germline CDR1 and CDR2 sequences are GTSNPN and SVGIG (reference sequence). Trimming took off 3 bases at V and 6 bases at J, with 5 bases between the two ends. The CDR3 consists of 10 residues. The CDR3 region is CAWRGNGYTF. In DNA form, the CDR3 reads TGTGCCTGGAGGGGGAATGGCTACACCTTC.

In nucleotides, the CDR3 is TGTGCCAGCGGGGCGGAGTGGGGCGCCGAGCAGTACTTC. It codes for CASGAEWGAEQYF. V usage is TRBV7-2 and J usage is TRBJ2-7; tentatively, D is TRBD1 (5 bases). V shed 8 bases and J shed 6 bases, with 17 bases lying between them. CDR1 is SGHTA and CDR2 is FQGNSA in the germline V gene. The CDR3 is 13 residues long.

This chain joins TRBV10-1 and TRBJ1-4; 8 bases map to TRBD1. Trimming cost V 2 bases and J 8 bases; bases outside gene matches: 7. Germline V gene data show CDR1 as WNHNN and CDR2 as SYGVQD (reference sequence). The CDR3 extends over 15 amino acids. This CDR3 is CASSEATGEAEKLFF. The DNA of the CDR3 is TGCGCCAGCAGTGAGGCGACAGGGGAGGCGGAAAAACTGTTTTTT.

The chain employs TRBV5-1 and TRBJ2-3; 7 bases align to TRBD1. The length of the CDR3 is 15 residues. Germline-derived CDR1 and CDR2 are SGHRS and YFSETQ. Trimming at V came to 2 bases and at J to 1 base, leaving 4 bases not matched to a gene. The CDR3 nucleotides are TGCGCCAGCAGCTTACAGGGGTTGGGCACAGATACGCAGTATTTT. Amino acids: CASSLQGLGTDTQYF.

V and J are TRBV9 and TRBJ2-1; D is uncertain. The CDR3 extends over 15 amino acids. V shed 0 bases and J shed 5 bases, with 12 bases lying between them. Germline assignment: CDR1 SGDLS and CDR2 YYNGEE. The CDR3 region has the DNA TGTGCCAGCAGCGTAGCTGGCGGAGTCAACAATGAGCAGTTCTTC. Amino acids: CASSVAGGVNNEQFF.

This rearrangement joins TRBV27 to TRBJ2-7; maybe TRBD2 (5 bases). Looked up from germline, CDR1 is MNHEY and CDR2 is SMNVEV (reference sequence). With 6 bases removed from V and 2 bases from J, the gap between germline ends came to 11 bases. The CDR3 spans 13 residues. In DNA form, the CDR3 reads TGTGCCAGCAGGGGTAGCGCCACCTACGAGCAGTACTTC. It encodes CASRGSATYEQYF.

V usage is TRBV19 and J usage is TRBJ2-1; D might be TRBD1 or TRBD2, each matching 5 bases. Germline CDR1 is LNHDA and CDR2 is SQIVND (reference sequence). The CDR3 consists of 14 residues. V was pared by 1 base and J by 4 bases, with 8 bases between. The CDR3: CASSIGWGYNEQFF. CDR3 nucleotide sequence: TGTGCCAGTAGTATAGGCTGGGGGTACAATGAGCAGTTCTTC.

The chain couples TRBV28 to TRBJ2-1, with no clear D. The germline V gene has CDR1 MDHEN and CDR2 SYDVKM. This CDR3 is built from 13 residues. Trimming cost V 7 bases and J 7 bases, with 14 bases left between them. CDR3 region: CASTLPRPNEQFF. The CDR3 nucleotides read TGTGCCAGCACCCTACCCCGGCCGAATGAGCAGTTCTTC. The full variable domain, with the rest looked up from reference TRBV28 and TRBJ2-1, is DVKVTQSSRYLVKRTGEKVFLECVQDMDHENMFWYRQDPGLGLRLIYFSYDVKMKEKGDIPEGYSVSREKKERFSLILESASTNQTSMYLCASTLPRPNEQFFGPGTRLTVL.

Only one count was recorded for this clone. The rearrangement uses TRBV4-3 and TRBJ2-5, with 7 bases that match TRBD1. Germline loops: CDR1 LGHNA, CDR2 YSLEER. CDR3 size: 18 residues. V dropped 2 bases and J dropped 5; count of bases not matched to a gene: 17. This CDR3 is CASSQLASQGQRGETQYF. In DNA, the CDR3 is TGCGCCAGCAGCCAACTAGCTTCCCAGGGACAGAGGGGGGAGACCCAGTACTTC.

The chain recombines TRBV19 with TRBJ2-7, with 8 bases that match TRBD1. V dropped 5 bases and J dropped 5; count of bases not matched to a gene: 2. Germline assignment: CDR1 LNHDA and CDR2 SQIVND (reference sequence). CDR3 length equals 12 residues. CDR3 sequence (DNA): TGTGCCAGTAGTCACAGGGGGAACGAGCAGTACTTC. It encodes CASSHRGNEQYF. The full variable domain, with the rest looked up from reference TRBV19 and TRBJ2-7, is DGGITQSPKYLFRKEGQNVTLSCEQNLNHDAMYWYRQDPGQGLRLIYYSQIVNDFQKGDIAEGYSVSREKKESFPLTVTSAQKNPTAFYLCASSHRGNEQYFGPGTRLTVT.

This clone was counted a few times. The chain joins TRBV5-1 to TRBJ2-1; 7 bases are shared with TRBD2. CDR3 size: 13 residues. Per germline, CDR1 SGHRS and CDR2 YFSETQ. Losses at the gene ends were 0 bases for V and 8 bases for J; bases not matched to a gene: 2. CDR3 amino acids: CASSLGLADEQFF. Written as DNA, the CDR3 is TGCGCCAGCAGCTTGGGACTAGCTGATGAGCAGTTCTTC.

V is TRBV9 and J is TRBJ2-7; possible D gene TRBD2, 6 bases. Germline loops: CDR1 SGDLS, CDR2 YYNGEE. This CDR3 contains 15 residues. Between the trimmed V and J ends, which lost 4 bases and 5 bases, there was a span of 19 bases. CDR3 sequence: CASSPTDYLPHEQYF. The DNA for the CDR3 is TGTGCCAGCAGCCCGACGGACTATCTTCCTCACGAGCAGTACTTC.

The V and J genes are TRBV5-6 and TRBJ1-5; the match to TRBD1 covers 7 bases. Germline V gives CDR1 SGHDT, CDR2 YYEEEE. V gave up 4 bases and J gave up 9 bases; unmatched junction bases: 13. This CDR3 spans 15 amino acids. CDR3 in amino acids: CASSRSRDRSGPQHF. The CDR3 DNA follows: TGTGCCAGCAGCCGCTCCAGGGACAGATCAGGGCCCCAGCATTTT.